This T cell receptor beta chain was documented in a study of cytomegalovirus exposure and HLA in healthy donors. Study-wide findings and caveats: In vitro confirmation showed a few CMV-associated chains to be CMV antigen specific. The majority of TCR sequences were rare, yet some public TCRs appeared in many donors. For TCR beta chains, V- and J-gene trimming was later linked to a missense DCLRE1C variant. Presence/absence analysis assumed near-uniform sequencing depth across donors.

The PCR was carried out with 60 Vbeta primers and 13 Jbeta primers. TCRdb's table, derived via immunoSEQ multiplex PCR, lists solely in-frame clones and lacks some. Among about 160,000 clones listed, roughly 88% were seen once. CDR3 length: 13 residues. V was clipped by 6 bases and J by 6 bases; unmatched bases: 5. Germline assignment: CDR1 SGDLS and CDR2 YYNGEE. In the case of this clone: The antigen remains undetermined.

The sequence was collected from a boy aged 2-9 years in good health and CMV-seronegative. The sample consisted of PBMCs. This sequence joins TRBV9 and TRBJ2-7; 11 bases agree with TRBD2. This CDR3 is CASNLAGGGEQYF. As DNA, the CDR3 is TGTGCCAGCAACCTAGCGGGAGGAGGCGAGCAGTACTTC.